This is a list of T cell receptor beta chains from one sample in a study of immune reconstitution after stem cell transplant in scleroderma. TCRdb itself ran the RT-PCR reads through MiXCR, one entry per CDR3 protein. This table holds 3,000 to 4,500 distinct CDR3 sequences, roughly 5.8% found once. The sample here was taken before or after autologous hematopoietic stem cell transplantation (not recorded which). The receptors originated from a female donor with systemic sclerosis. Both conserved end residues are part of each CDR3. The D gene is left open where the match is weak. For some rows the clone size is stated as once, few or many, or as a class when expanded; others skip it.

J gene,D gene,V gene,clone size,CDR3 protein,CDR3 DNA
TRBJ1-5,NA,TRBV6-5,medium-sized,CASSEAGGGQPQHF,TGTGCCAGCAGTGAGGCTGGAGGGGGTCAGCCCCAGCATTTT
TRBJ1-4,NA,TRBV7-9,medium-sized,CASSLQGMEEKLFF,TGTGCCAGCAGCTTACAGGGGATGGAAGAAAAACTGTTTTTT
TRBJ2-6,NA,TRBV18,many,CASSPIQISSGANVLTF,TGTGCCAGCTCACCCATACAGATTTCATCTGGGGCCAACGTCCTGACTTTC
TRBJ2-1,NA,TRBV9,large,CASSVILSGDEQFF,TGTGCCAGCAGCGTAATTCTATCCGGGGATGAGCAGTTCTTC
TRBJ2-1,TRBD2,TRBV29-1,medium-sized,CSVMTSGGADEQFF,TGCAGCGTTATGACTAGCGGGGGGGCCGATGAGCAGTTCTTC
TRBJ1-1,NA,TRBV5-4,many,CASSLGGVAEAFF,TGTGCCAGCAGCTTAGGGGGAGTGGCTGAAGCTTTCTTT
TRBJ1-6,NA,TRBV6-5,medium-sized,CASSPRGRRNNSPLHF,TGTGCCAGCAGTCCTCGGGGACGACGAAATAATTCACCCCTCCACTTT
TRBJ2-1,NA,TRBV20-1,medium-sized,CSARRQESYNEQFF,TGCAGTGCTAGGCGCCAGGAGTCCTACAATGAGCAGTTCTTC
TRBJ2-5,NA,TRBV20-1,medium-sized,CSVGGAETQYF,TGCAGTGTAGGGGGGGCGGAGACCCAGTACTTC
TRBJ2-1,NA,TRBV5-1,NA,CASRQTSYGRNEQFF,TGCGCCAGCAGGCAAACTAGCTACGGGCGCAATGAGCAGTTCTTC
TRBJ2-5,TRBD1,TRBV7-7,many,CASSLDRGETQYF,TGTGCCAGCAGCTTAGACAGGGGAGAGACCCAGTACTTC
TRBJ1-2,NA,TRBV20-1,medium-sized,CSARADGKTNYGYTF,TGCAGTGCTAGAGCGGACGGTAAAACTAACTATGGCTACACCTTC
TRBJ2-7,NA,TRBV5-1,many,CASRGDANYEQYF,TGCGCCAGCAGAGGGGACGCCAACTACGAGCAGTACTTC
TRBJ2-7,NA,TRBV20-1,medium-sized,CSAIYRVNYEQYF,TGCAGTGCTATTTACAGGGTTAACTACGAGCAGTACTTC
TRBJ2-1,TRBD2,TRBV28,medium-sized,CASSTRTSGSSYNEQFF,TGTGCCAGCAGTACTCGGACTAGCGGGAGCTCCTACAATGAGCAGTTCTTC
TRBJ2-1,TRBD2,TRBV20-1,medium-sized,CSARAGGSRNEQFF,TGCAGTGCTAGAGCGGGCGGGAGTCGTAATGAGCAGTTCTTC